What follows are 28 T cell receptor beta chains derived from one specimen sequenced in a study of a mutant IDH1 vaccine in newly diagnosed glioma. No antigen has been assigned to these receptors. Noted time point: week 11, during vaccination. Vaccinated patients received 300 ug of mutant IDH1 20-mer peptide per dose, with topical imiquimod. Using immunoSEQ multiplex PCR, the repertoire was profiled, and TCRdb retains in-frame clones only, with some absent. This sample has 35,000 to 45,000 clones, with around 80% found just once. Source: peripheral blood mononuclear cells (PBMCs), taken from a glioma patient whose treatment included an IDH1 peptide vaccine. Receptors were obtained from a woman between 25 and 40 years old with glioma. Some clones in this sample may be carry-over from other donors' samples.

J is TRBJ1-4 and V is TRBV7-6; 9 bases align to TRBD1. This CDR3 contains 15 residues. V was pared by 5 bases and J by 8 bases, with 9 bases of the junction left unmatched. Germline CDR1 and CDR2: SGHVS and FNYEAQ. The CDR3 region is CASSALTGGREKLFF. In DNA, the CDR3 is TGTGCCAGCAGCGCCCTGACAGGGGGAAGGGAAAAACTGTTTTTT.

The genes are TRBV5-4 and TRBJ1-2; no clear D. V gave up 1 base and J gave up 4 bases, with 14 bases separating them. Germline V gene data show CDR1 as SGHNT and CDR2 as YYREEE (reference sequence). CDR3 length: 15 amino acids. As DNA, the CDR3 is TGTGCCAGCAGCTTGTGGGGAACGGGGATCTATGGCTACACCTTC. It encodes CASSLWGTGIYGYTF.

For the CDR3, the DNA is TGTGCCATCAGCGTCTACAATGAGCAGTTCTTC. Translating gives CAISVYNEQFF. The chain couples TRBV10-3 to TRBJ2-1; no firm D call. The CDR3 has 11 residues. CDR1 and CDR2 (germline): ENHRY, SYGVKD. The V and J ends lost 6 bases and 3 bases respectively, with 3 bases between them.

This CDR3 is CASSLLVETQYF. DNA of the CDR3: TGTGCCAGCAGCCTACTCGTAGAGACCCAGTACTTC. This chain connects TRBV7-9 to TRBJ2-5; D unclear. V was cut by 5 bases and J by 4 bases, with 8 bases left in between. Germline V gives CDR1 SEHNR, CDR2 FQNEAQ (reference sequence). This CDR3 is built from 12 residues. The full variable domain, with the rest looked up from reference TRBV7-9 and TRBJ2-5, is DTGVSQNPRHKITKRGQNVTFRCDPISEHNRLYWYRQTLGQGPEFLTYFQNEAQLEKSRLLSDRFSAERPKGSFSTLEIQRTEQGDSAMYLCASSLLVETQYFGPGTRLLVL.

This clone has only one observation. The V gene is TRBV6-5, the J gene TRBJ2-1; D remains unclear. There are 11 residues in the CDR3. Trimming removed 0 bases from V and 10 bases from J, with 4 bases in between. CDR1 is MNHEY and CDR2 is SVGAGI in the germline V gene. CDR3 amino acids: CASSYSKEQFF. For the CDR3, the DNA is TGTGCCAGCAGTTACTCTAAAGAGCAGTTCTTC.

The chain recombines TRBV6-5 with TRBJ1-2; D unclear. The germline V and J ends were trimmed by 8 bases and 2 bases, with 12 bases remaining between them. Germline V gives CDR1 MNHEY, CDR2 SVGAGI. The CDR3 sequence is 13 residues long. CDR3 loop: CASRSGLNYGYTF. In nucleotides, the CDR3 is TGTGCCAGCCGAAGTGGGCTGAACTATGGCTACACCTTC.

The rearrangement joins TRBV11-2 to TRBJ2-7; 7 nucleotides line up with TRBD2. With V trimmed by 4 bases and J by 2 bases, 11 bases remained unmatched. The CDR3 spans 16 residues. The germline CDR1 and CDR2 sequences are SGHAT and FQNNGV. CDR3 nucleotides: TGTGCCAGCAGCTCCCCCCCGGCGGGAGTTCCCTACGAGCAGTACTTC. It is translated as CASSSPPAGVPYEQYF.

This chain links TRBV29-1 with TRBJ2-2, with no clear D. The V end was cut by 7 bases, the J end by 3 bases, with 12 bases between. The V gene's germline CDR1 is SQVTM and CDR2 ANQGSEA. CDR3 size: 13 residues. The CDR3 nucleotides are TGCAGCGATACCCCCCGGGACACCGGGGAGCTGTTTTTT. It encodes CSDTPRDTGELFF.

CDR3 loop: CASSSSNYGYTF. CDR3 coding DNA: TGTGCCAGTAGTTCCAGTAACTATGGCTACACCTTC. The chain employs TRBV19 and TRBJ1-2; D remains ambiguous. This CDR3 is 12 amino acids long. CDR1 LNHDA and CDR2 SQIVND come from the germline V gene (reference sequence). Trimming removed 5 bases at V and 1 base at J, with 5 bases between.

The chain carries TRBV19 and TRBJ2-6; D is unclear. This CDR3 is 15 amino acids long. Trimming shortened V by 5 bases and J by 0 bases, and 8 bases separated the two germline ends. Germline loops: CDR1 LNHDA, CDR2 SQIVND (reference sequence). DNA for the CDR3: TGTGCCAGTAGTCACCAGAGCTCTGGGGCCAACGTCCTGACTTTC. This codes for CASSHQSSGANVLTF.

This chain joins TRBV19 and TRBJ1-1; possible D gene TRBD1, 5 bases. Trimming removed 2 bases from V and 5 bases from J, with 15 bases in between. The CDR3 sequence is 15 residues long. CDR1 LNHDA and CDR2 SQIVND come from the germline V gene (reference sequence). The CDR3, as DNA: TGTGCCAGTAGTATAATGGGAGGGGCGCGTACTGAAGCTTTCTTT. This codes for CASSIMGGARTEAFF. The full variable domain, completed using reference TRBV19 and TRBJ1-1, is DGGITQSPKYLFRKEGQNVTLSCEQNLNHDAMYWYRQDPGQGLRLIYYSQIVNDFQKGDIAEGYSVSREKKESFPLTVTSAQKNPTAFYLCASSIMGGARTEAFFGQGTRLTVV.

The chain uses TRBV9 and TRBJ2-7, with TRBD1 as a possible D gene (6 bases). CDR3 length: 16 amino acids. The V end was cut by 3 bases, the J end by 0 bases, with 16 bases between. CDR1 is SGDLS, CDR2 YYNGEE, per germline. CDR3 sequence reads: CASSAVGHGSSYEQYF. For the CDR3, the DNA is TGTGCCAGCAGCGCCGTGGGACATGGTAGCTCCTACGAGCAGTACTTC.

The rearrangement joins TRBV9 to TRBJ1-4; D remains ambiguous. Germline V gene data show CDR1 as SGDLS and CDR2 as YYNGEE. The CDR3 runs 15 residues. V was cut by 0 bases and J by 3 bases, with 9 bases left in between. The DNA of the CDR3 is TGTGCCAGCAGCGTAGGTTGGTCCTCTAATGAAAAACTGTTTTTT. Amino acids: CASSVGWSSNEKLFF.

The chain links TRBV10-2 to TRBJ1-1; D uncertain. Trimming stripped 9 bases from V and 0 bases from J, with 5 bases between. The CDR3 consists of 11 residues. Germline V gives CDR1 WSHSY, CDR2 SAAADI. The CDR3 spells CASAMNTEAFF. The CDR3 DNA reads as TGCGCCAGTGCGATGAACACTGAAGCTTTCTTT.

This clone was found a few times. The rearrangement uses TRBV13 and TRBJ1-1; unclear D gene. CDR3 length equals 12 residues. CDR1 is PRHDT and CDR2 is FYEKMQ in the germline V gene (reference sequence). Trimming cost V 7 bases and J 8 bases, with 14 bases left between them. The CDR3 here is CASTRDAFEAFF. The DNA of the CDR3 is TGTGCCAGCACCCGAGACGCTTTCGAAGCTTTCTTT.

The rearrangement joins TRBV5-4 to TRBJ2-7, with 8 positions matching TRBD2. The length of the CDR3 is 14 residues. J gave up 4 bases and V 4 bases, and 7 bases lay outside the gene matches. CDR1 SGHNT and CDR2 YYREEE come from the germline V gene (reference sequence). CDR3 sequence reads: CASSPGRGGYEQYF. The CDR3 DNA reads TGTGCCAGCAGCCCCGGGAGGGGGGGGTACGAGCAGTACTTC.

The chain couples TRBV19 to TRBJ2-2; 8 positions match TRBD1. The V and J ends lost 5 bases and 1 base, in that order; junction bases with no gene match: 6. This CDR3 is 16 amino acids long. Germline V gene data show CDR1 as LNHDA and CDR2 as SQIVND (reference sequence). CDR3 sequence reads: CASSFPGTGNTGELFF. In nucleotides, the CDR3 is TGTGCCAGTAGTTTCCCTGGGACAGGGAACACCGGGGAGCTGTTTTTT.

This chain uses TRBV5-6 with TRBJ2-4, with 7 positions matching TRBD1. The J segment lost 8 bases and the V segment lost 4 bases, leaving 6 bases of the junction unmatched. This CDR3 is built from 13 residues. Germline V CDR1 and CDR2: SGHDT, YYEEEE. CDR3 bases: TGTGCCAGCAGCCCGACAGGGTCGGACATTCAGTACTTC. Protein: CASSPTGSDIQYF. Full variable domain (outside the CDR3, taken from reference TRBV5-6 and TRBJ2-4): DAGVTQSPTHLIKTRGQQVTLRCSPKSGHDTVSWYQQALGQGPQFIFQYYEEEERQRGNFPDRFSGHQFPNYSSELNVNALLLGDSALYLCASSPTGSDIQYFGAGTRLSVL.

The table lists this clone with a count of one. V is TRBV18 and J is TRBJ1-4; D is ambiguous. The germline V and J ends were trimmed by 2 bases and 4 bases, with 11 bases remaining between them. The CDR3 runs 15 residues. Germline CDR1 is KGHSH and CDR2 is LQKENI. The CDR3 is CASSPTGLLNEKLFF. The CDR3 DNA follows: TGTGCCAGCTCACCAACGGGCTTACTTAATGAAAAACTGTTTTTT.

The J gene is TRBJ1-2, the V gene TRBV19, with D unresolved. Trimming took 3 bases from V and 5 from J, leaving 10 bases between them. This CDR3 spans 13 amino acids. Germline V CDR1 and CDR2: LNHDA, SQIVND (reference sequence). CDR3 sequence: CASSMAGFYGYTF. CDR3 nucleotide sequence: TGTGCCAGTAGTATGGCCGGTTTTTATGGCTACACCTTC.

This rearrangement joins TRBV7-9 to TRBJ2-7; D is uncertain. V was trimmed by 3 bases and J by 3 bases, leaving 9 bases between them. The CDR3 has 13 amino acids. Germline values: CDR1 SEHNR, CDR2 FQNEAQ (reference sequence). The CDR3 DNA follows: TGTGCCAGCAGCTTCGTTGCGGACTACGAGCAGTACTTC. It encodes CASSFVADYEQYF.

The chain joins TRBV30 to TRBJ2-5; 8 bases match TRBD1. Germline loops: CDR1 GTSNPN, CDR2 SVGIG (reference sequence). The CDR3 has 13 residues. CDR3 region: CASGQGAQETQYF. The DNA of the CDR3 is TGTGCTTCCGGGCAGGGGGCGCAGGAGACCCAGTACTTC. The full variable domain, with the rest looked up from reference TRBV30 and TRBJ2-5, is SQTIHQWPATLVQPVGSPLSLECTVEGTSNPNLYWYRQAAGRGLQLLFYSVGIGQISSEVPQNLSASRPQDRQFILSSKKLLLSDSGFYLCASGQGAQETQYFGPGTRLLVL.

The chain is built from TRBV5-6 and TRBJ2-2; possibly TRBD1 for D (6 bases). The CDR3 covers 15 residues. The germline gives CDR1 SGHDT, CDR2 YYEEEE. V was clipped by 4 bases and J by 8 bases, with 18 bases between them. The CDR3 reads CASSLGRRGGGELFF. The CDR3 nucleotides read TGTGCCAGCAGCCTGGGACGCAGGGGCGGAGGGGAGCTGTTTTTT.

This sequence joins TRBV5-6 and TRBJ2-1; D assignment may be TRBD1 or TRBD2 (5 bases each). Looked up from germline, CDR1 is SGHDT and CDR2 is YYEEEE. CDR3 length: 15 amino acids. Trimming removed 3 bases from V and 6 bases from J, with 16 bases in between. The CDR3 here is CASSSPRRDLNEQFF. The CDR3 DNA follows: TGTGCCAGCAGCTCCCCCCGACGGGACCTCAATGAGCAGTTCTTC. Full variable domain (outside the CDR3, taken from reference TRBV5-6 and TRBJ2-1): DAGVTQSPTHLIKTRGQQVTLRCSPKSGHDTVSWYQQALGQGPQFIFQYYEEEERQRGNFPDRFSGHQFPNYSSELNVNALLLGDSALYLCASSSPRRDLNEQFFGPGTRLTVL.

The chain recombines TRBV15 with TRBJ2-1, with TRBD2 as a possible D gene (7 bases). Germline V gene lookup returns CDR1 LNHNV and CDR2 YYDKDF (reference sequence). The CDR3 covers 16 residues. The V end was cut by 1 base, the J end by 3 bases, with 13 bases between. This CDR3 reads CATSRAGGVDYNEQFF. In DNA, the CDR3 is TGTGCCACCAGCAGAGCGGGGGGCGTAGACTACAATGAGCAGTTCTTC.

V and J are TRBV6-1 and TRBJ1-1; D perhaps matches TRBD1 (5 bases). CDR3 length: 14 amino acids. Deletions cut 2 bases from V and 0 bases from J, with 7 bases between. Per the germline V gene, CDR1 is MNHNS and CDR2 is SASEGT. CDR3 bases: TGTGCCAGCAGTGAACGCAGGGTGAACACTGAAGCTTTCTTT. Translation gives CASSERRVNTEAFF.

V usage is TRBV25-1 and J usage is TRBJ1-2; D is possibly TRBD1 (5 bases). The V gene's germline CDR1 is MGHDK and CDR2 SYGVNS. The CDR3 totals 18 residues. V was clipped by 3 bases and J by 0 bases, with 20 bases between them. This CDR3 is CASSDPTGGEEANYGYTF. The CDR3 bases are TGTGCCAGCAGTGACCCCACAGGTGGGGAGGAAGCTAACTATGGCTACACCTTC.

This clone was recorded only once. V usage is TRBV29-1 and J usage is TRBJ2-1, with D uncertain. Germline CDR1 and CDR2: SQVTM and ANQGSEA. This CDR3 region has 12 residues. Deletions cut 7 bases from V and 5 bases from J, with 12 bases between. The DNA for the CDR3 is TGCAGCGACCTATCCCACAACAATGAGCAGTTCTTC. Translating gives CSDLSHNNEQFF.